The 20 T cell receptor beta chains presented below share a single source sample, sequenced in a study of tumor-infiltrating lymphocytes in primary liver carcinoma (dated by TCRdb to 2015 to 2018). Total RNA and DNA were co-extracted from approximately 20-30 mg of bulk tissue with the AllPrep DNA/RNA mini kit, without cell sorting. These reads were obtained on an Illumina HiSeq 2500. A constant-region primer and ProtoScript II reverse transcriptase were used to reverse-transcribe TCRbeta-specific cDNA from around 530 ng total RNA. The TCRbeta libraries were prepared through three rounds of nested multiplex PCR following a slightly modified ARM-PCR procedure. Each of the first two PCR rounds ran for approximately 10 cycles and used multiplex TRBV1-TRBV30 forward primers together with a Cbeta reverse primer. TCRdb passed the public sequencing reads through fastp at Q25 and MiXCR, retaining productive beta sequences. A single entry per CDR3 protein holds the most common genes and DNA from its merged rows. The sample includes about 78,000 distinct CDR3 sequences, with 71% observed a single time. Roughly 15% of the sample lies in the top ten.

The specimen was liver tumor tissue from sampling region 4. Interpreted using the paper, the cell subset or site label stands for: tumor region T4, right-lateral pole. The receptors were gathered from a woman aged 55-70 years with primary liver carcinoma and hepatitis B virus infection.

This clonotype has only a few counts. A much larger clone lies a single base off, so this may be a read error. DNA of the CDR3: TGTGCCAGCAACTTGGACTGGACAGGGTCAGAGAGTTACATTCAGTACTTC. It is translated as CASNLDWTGSESYIQYF. This rearrangement joins TRBV5-8 to TRBJ2-4; 8 positions match TRBD1. Germline assignment: CDR1 SGHTS and CDR2 YDEGEE. The length of the CDR3 is 17 residues.

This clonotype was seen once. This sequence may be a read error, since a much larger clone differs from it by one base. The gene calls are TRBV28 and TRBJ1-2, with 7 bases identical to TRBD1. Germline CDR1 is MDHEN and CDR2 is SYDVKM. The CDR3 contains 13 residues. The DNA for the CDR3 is TGTGCCAGCAGTTCGGGACACCAAGGGGGCTGCACCTTC. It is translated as CASSSGHQGGCTF.

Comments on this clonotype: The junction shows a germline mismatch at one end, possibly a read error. The CDR3 bases are TGTGCCAGCAGTTACTCGGGGGTTGGTAAATCCTGGGCCAACGACCTGACTTTC. Its protein is CASSYSGVGKSWANDLTF. J is TRBJ2-6 and V is TRBV6-5, with D tentatively TRBD1 or TRBD2 (5 bases each). Germline CDR1 MNHEY, CDR2 SVGAGI. CDR3 size: 18 residues.

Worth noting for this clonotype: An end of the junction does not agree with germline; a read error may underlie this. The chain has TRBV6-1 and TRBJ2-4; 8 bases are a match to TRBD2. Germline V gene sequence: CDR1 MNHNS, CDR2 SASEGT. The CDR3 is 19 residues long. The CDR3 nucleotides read TGTGCCAGCAATGAAGAGGCATGCGGGAGGACTATCGCCAAAAACATTCAGTACTTC. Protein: CASNEEACGRTIAKNIQYF.

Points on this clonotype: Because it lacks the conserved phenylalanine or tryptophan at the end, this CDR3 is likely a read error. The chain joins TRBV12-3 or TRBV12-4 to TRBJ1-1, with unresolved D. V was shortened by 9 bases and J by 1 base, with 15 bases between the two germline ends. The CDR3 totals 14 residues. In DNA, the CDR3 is TGTGCCAGGACCTACCAGCACCCGAACACTGAAGCTTTCCTT. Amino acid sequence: CARTYQHPNTEAFL.

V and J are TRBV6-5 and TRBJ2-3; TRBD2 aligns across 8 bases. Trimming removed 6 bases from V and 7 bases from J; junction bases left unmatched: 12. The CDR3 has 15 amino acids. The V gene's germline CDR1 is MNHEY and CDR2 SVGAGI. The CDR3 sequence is CASRASGPGTYTQYF. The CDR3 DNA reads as TGTGCCAGCAGGGCTAGCGGGCCCGGAACATATACGCAGTATTTT.

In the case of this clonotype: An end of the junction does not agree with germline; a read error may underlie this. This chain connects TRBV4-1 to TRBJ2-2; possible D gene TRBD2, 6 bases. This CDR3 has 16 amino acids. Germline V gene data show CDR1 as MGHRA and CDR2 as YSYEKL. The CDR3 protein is CASSFRLTGSGGELSF. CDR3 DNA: TGCGCCAGCAGCTTTCGGTTAACGGGTTCGGGCGGGGAGCTGTCTTTT.

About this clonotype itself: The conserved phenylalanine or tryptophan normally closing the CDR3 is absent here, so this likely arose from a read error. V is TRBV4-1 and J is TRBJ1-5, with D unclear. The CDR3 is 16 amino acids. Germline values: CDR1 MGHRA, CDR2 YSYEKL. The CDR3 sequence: CASNQEIVVFNQPQHL. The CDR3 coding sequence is TGCGCCAGCAACCAAGAAATAGTTGTCTTCAATCAGCCCCAGCATCTT.

In nucleotides, the CDR3 is TGTGCCAGCAGCCCATCGGGACTTGGGGCTTACTACGAGCAGTACTTC. This gives the protein CASSPSGLGAYYEQYF. The chain is built from TRBV7-8 and TRBJ2-7; D perhaps matches TRBD2 (6 bases). The CDR3 is 16 residues long. Germline lookup yields CDR1 SGHVS and CDR2 FQNEAQ. Trimming cost V 5 bases and J 3 bases, with 20 bases left between them.

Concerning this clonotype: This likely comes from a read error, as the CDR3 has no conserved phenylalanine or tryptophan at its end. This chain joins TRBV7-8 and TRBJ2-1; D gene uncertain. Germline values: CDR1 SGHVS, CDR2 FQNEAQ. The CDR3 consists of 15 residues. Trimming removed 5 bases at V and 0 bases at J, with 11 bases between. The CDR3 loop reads CASSPEPGSYNEQFL. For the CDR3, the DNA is TGTGCCAGCAGCCCCGAGCCGGGCTCCTACAATGAGCAGTTCCTC.

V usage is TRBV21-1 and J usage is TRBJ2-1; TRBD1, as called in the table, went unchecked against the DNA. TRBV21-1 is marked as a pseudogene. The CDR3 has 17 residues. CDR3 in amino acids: CTSSPPDRGPFYNEQFF. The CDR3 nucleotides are TGTACCAGTAGTCCCCCGGATAGGGGGCCTTTCTACAATGAGCAGTTCTTC.

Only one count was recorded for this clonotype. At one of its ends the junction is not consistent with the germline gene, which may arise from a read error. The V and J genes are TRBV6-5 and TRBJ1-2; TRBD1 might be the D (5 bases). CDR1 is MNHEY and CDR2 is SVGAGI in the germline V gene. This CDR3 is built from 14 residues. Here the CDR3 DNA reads TGCGCCAGCAGTTACCAGGGTCGGAACTATGGCTACACCTTC. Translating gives CASSYQGRNYGYTF.

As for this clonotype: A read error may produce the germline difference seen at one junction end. The DNA of the CDR3 is TGTGCCAACAGTTACGGAGATTCGCAGTATTTT. This translates into CANSYGDSQYF. The chain joins TRBV6-5 to TRBJ2-3; D gene uncertain. The germline V gene encodes CDR1 MNHEY and CDR2 SVGAGI. The CDR3 covers 11 residues.

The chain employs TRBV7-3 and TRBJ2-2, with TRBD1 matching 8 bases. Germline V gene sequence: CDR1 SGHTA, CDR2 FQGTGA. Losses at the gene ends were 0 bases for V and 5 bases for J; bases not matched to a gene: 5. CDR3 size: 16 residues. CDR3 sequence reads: CASSLTRTGSTGELFF. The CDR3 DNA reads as TGTGCCAGCAGCTTAACCCGGACAGGGAGTACCGGGGAGCTGTTTTTT.

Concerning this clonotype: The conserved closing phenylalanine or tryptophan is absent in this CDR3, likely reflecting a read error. The CDR3 is CASSFLGTELAKNIQYY. DNA for the CDR3: TGTGCCAGCAGCTTCCTCGGGACAGAGCTAGCCAAAAATATTCAGTACTAC. The J gene is TRBJ2-4, the V gene TRBV28; 7 nucleotides match TRBD1. The CDR3 covers 17 residues. Germline-derived CDR1 and CDR2 are MDHEN and SYDVKM.

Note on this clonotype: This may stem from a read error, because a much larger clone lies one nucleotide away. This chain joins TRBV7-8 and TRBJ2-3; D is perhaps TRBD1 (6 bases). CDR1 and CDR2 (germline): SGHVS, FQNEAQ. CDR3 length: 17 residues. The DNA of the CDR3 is TGTACCAGCAGCCGAAACAGGGTCCGCTCTAGCACAGATACGCAGTATTTT. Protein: CTSSRNRVRSSTDTQYF.

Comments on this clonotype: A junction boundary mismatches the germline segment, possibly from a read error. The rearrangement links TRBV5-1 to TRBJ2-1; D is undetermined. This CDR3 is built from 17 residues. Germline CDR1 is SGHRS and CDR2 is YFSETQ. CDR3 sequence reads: CASILTPRPRPDHEQFF. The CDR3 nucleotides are TGCGCCAGCATCTTGACCCCTCGTCCCAGGCCGGATCATGAGCAGTTCTTC.

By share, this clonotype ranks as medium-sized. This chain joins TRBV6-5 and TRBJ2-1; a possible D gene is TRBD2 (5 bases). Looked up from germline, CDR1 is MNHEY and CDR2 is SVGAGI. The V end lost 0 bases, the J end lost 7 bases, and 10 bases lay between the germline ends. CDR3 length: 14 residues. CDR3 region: CASSYSPSTNEQFF. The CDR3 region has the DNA TGTGCCAGCAGTTACTCCCCTAGCACTAATGAGCAGTTCTTC.

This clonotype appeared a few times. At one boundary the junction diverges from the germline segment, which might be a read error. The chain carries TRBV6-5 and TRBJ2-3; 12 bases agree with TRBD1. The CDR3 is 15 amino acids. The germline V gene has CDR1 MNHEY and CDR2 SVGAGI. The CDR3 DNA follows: TGTGCCAGGAGTTCTGGGACAGGGGGCGCAGATACGCAGTATTTT. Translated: CARSSGTGGADTQYF.

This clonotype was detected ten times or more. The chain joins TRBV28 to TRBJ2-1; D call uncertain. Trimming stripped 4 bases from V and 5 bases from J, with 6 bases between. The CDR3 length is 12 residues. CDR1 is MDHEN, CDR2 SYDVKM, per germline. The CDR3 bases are TGTGCCAGCAGTTGGGGTCACAATGAGCAGTTCTTC. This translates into CASSWGHNEQFF.